The next 7 T cell receptor beta chains were all read from a single sample in a study of cytomegalovirus exposure and HLA in healthy donors. It was with 60 Vbeta and 13 Jbeta primers that the PCR ran. Here immunoSEQ multiplex PCR was the method, and the copy in TCRdb shows in-frame clones only, minus some. The table lists fewer than 120,000 clones, approximately 80% of them singletons. Sequenced sample: PBMCs. These receptors originate from a young man in good health and CMV-seropositive.

This chain connects TRBV5-1 to TRBJ2-7; 7 nucleotides line up with TRBD1. The V segment lost 3 bases and the J segment 7 bases; nucleotides outside the gene matches: 10. The CDR3 extends over 14 amino acids. CDR1 and CDR2 from the germline V gene are SGHRS and YFSETQ. This CDR3 is CASSSGQLGLEQYF. Written as DNA, the CDR3 is TGCGCCAGCAGCTCGGGACAGTTGGGCCTGGAGCAGTACTTC.

This clone was recorded once. The chain joins TRBV5-1 to TRBJ2-7; unclear D gene. This CDR3 spans 13 amino acids. The germline V and J ends were trimmed by 0 bases and 6 bases, with 10 bases remaining between them. Per germline, CDR1 SGHRS and CDR2 YFSETQ. This CDR3 reads CASSLAARSEQYF. In nucleotides, the CDR3 is TGCGCCAGCAGCTTGGCCGCGAGATCCGAGCAGTACTTC.

In DNA, the CDR3 is TGCGCCAGCAGCCAAGGACTCCCTAACTATGGCTACACCTTC. It codes for CASSQGLPNYGYTF. This chain connects TRBV4-1 to TRBJ1-2; D remains ambiguous. Trimming removed 1 base at V and 0 bases at J, with 6 bases between. CDR3 length: 14 amino acids. CDR1 and CDR2 (germline): MGHRA, YSYEKL.

The rearrangement joins TRBV2 to TRBJ1-6; unclear D gene. Germline loops: CDR1 SNHLY, CDR2 FYNNEI. This CDR3 has 12 residues. Trimming cost V 4 bases and J 5 bases, with 3 bases left between them. CDR3 nucleotide sequence: TGTGCCAGCAGTGGTAATAATTCACCCCTCCACTTT. It is translated as CASSGNNSPLHF.

This clone was observed a few times. The chain employs TRBV11-2 and TRBJ2-5, with a tentative D call TRBD1 (6 bases). The germline gives CDR1 SGHAT, CDR2 FQNNGV. The CDR3 extends over 15 amino acids. Between the trimmed V and J ends, which lost 1 base and 2 bases, there was a span of 11 bases. The CDR3 protein is CASSLARTAQETQYF. For the CDR3, the DNA is TGTGCCAGCAGCTTAGCTAGGACAGCGCAAGAGACCCAGTACTTC.

The chain carries TRBV10-1 and TRBJ2-5; 10 nucleotides match TRBD1. CDR1 WNHNN and CDR2 SYGVQD come from the germline V gene (reference sequence). V lost 4 bases, J lost 1 base, and 3 bases stayed unmatched. The CDR3 covers 15 residues. The CDR3 here is CASSAGQGPQETQYF. The CDR3 DNA follows: TGCGCCAGCAGTGCGGGACAGGGGCCCCAAGAGACCCAGTACTTC.

The rearrangement links TRBV7-9 to TRBJ2-5; D is possibly TRBD2 (5 bases). The CDR3 consists of 13 residues. Trimming shortened V by 3 bases and J by 10 bases, and 15 bases separated the two germline ends. The germline V gene has CDR1 SEHNR and CDR2 FQNEAQ (reference sequence). CDR3 amino acids: CASSFSVTRDQYF. CDR3 coding DNA: TGTGCCAGCAGCTTCTCGGTTACTAGAGACCAGTACTTC.